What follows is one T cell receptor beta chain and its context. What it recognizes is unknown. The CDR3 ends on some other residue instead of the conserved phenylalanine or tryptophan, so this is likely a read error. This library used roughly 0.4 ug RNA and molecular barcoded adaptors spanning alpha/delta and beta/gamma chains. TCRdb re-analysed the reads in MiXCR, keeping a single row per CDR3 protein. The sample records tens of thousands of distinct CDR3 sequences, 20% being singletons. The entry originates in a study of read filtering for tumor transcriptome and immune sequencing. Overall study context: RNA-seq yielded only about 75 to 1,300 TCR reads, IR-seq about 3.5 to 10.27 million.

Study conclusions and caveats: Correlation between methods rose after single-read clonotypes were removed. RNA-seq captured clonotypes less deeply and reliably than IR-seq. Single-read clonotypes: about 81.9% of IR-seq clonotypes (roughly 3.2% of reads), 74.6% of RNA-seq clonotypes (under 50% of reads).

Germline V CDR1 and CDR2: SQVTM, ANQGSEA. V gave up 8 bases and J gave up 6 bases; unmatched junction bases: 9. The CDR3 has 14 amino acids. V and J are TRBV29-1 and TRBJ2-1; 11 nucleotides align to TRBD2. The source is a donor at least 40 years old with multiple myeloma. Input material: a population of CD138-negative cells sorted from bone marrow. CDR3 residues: CSISSGLAGNEQFI. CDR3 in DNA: TGCAGCATAAGTTCAGGACTAGCGGGCAATGAGCAGTTCATC.